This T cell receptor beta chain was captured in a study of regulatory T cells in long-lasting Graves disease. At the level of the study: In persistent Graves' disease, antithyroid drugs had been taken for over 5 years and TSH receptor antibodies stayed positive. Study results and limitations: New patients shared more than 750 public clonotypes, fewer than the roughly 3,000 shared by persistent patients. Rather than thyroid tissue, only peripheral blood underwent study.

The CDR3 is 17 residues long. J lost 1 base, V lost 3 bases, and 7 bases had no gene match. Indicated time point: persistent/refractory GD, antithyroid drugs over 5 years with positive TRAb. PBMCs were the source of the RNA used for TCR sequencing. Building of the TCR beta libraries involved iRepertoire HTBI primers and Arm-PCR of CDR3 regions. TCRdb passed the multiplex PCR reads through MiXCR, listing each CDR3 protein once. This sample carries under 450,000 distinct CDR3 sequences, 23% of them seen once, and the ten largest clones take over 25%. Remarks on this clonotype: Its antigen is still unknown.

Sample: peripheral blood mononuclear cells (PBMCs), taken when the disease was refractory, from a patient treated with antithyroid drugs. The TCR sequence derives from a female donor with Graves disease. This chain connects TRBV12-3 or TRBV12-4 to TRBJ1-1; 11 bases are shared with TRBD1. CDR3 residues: CASSFPGQGVPNTEAFF. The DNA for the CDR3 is TGTGCCAGCAGTTTCCCGGGACAGGGGGTACCGAACACTGAAGCTTTCTTT.